This TCR beta chain was retrieved from a study of blood T cell repertoires in COVID-19. The overall study: The United States, Italy and Spain were the sources of the acute and convalescent COVID-19 samples. The analysed material was cDNA or gDNA that came from T cells, B-cell-depleted T cells, or PBMCs.

Original methodology: Reference gene primer amplification gave estimated nucleated cell counts. Clones were sequenced by immunoSEQ multiplex PCR, and TCRdb holds only the in-frame ones, with some missing. Clone size and V and J calls were adopted from that table, with D and trimming inferred from the DNA. This sample has around 130,000 clones, with about four fifths found just once. The table lists this clone with a few counts. V lost 2 bases to trimming and J lost 12 bases, with 10 bases between them. The CDR3 contains 11 residues. Germline-derived CDR1 and CDR2 are MGHDK and SYGVNS. The chain uses TRBV25-1 and TRBJ1-1; D is perhaps TRBD1 (5 bases). The sequence came from a man aged 35-49 years with active or convalescent COVID-19. The sequenced sample consisted of peripheral blood. In nucleotides, the CDR3 is TGTGCCAGCAGTGAACGGGGGGGAACTTTCTTT. It translates to CASSERGGTFF.